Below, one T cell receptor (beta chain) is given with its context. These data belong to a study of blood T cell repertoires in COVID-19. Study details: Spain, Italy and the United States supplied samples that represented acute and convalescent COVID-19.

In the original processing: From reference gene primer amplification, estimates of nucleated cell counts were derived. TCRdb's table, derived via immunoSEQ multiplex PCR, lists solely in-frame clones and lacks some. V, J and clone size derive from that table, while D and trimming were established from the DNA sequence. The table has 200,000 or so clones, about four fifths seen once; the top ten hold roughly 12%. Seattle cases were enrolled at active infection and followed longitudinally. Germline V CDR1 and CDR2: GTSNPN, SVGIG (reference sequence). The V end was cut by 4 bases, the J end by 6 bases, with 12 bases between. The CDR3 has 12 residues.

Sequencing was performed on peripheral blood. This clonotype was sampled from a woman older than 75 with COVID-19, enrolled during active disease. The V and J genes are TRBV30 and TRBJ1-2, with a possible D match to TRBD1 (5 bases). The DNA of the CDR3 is TGTGCCTGGAATATGGTAGGGGATGGCTACACCTTC. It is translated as CAWNMVGDGYTF.